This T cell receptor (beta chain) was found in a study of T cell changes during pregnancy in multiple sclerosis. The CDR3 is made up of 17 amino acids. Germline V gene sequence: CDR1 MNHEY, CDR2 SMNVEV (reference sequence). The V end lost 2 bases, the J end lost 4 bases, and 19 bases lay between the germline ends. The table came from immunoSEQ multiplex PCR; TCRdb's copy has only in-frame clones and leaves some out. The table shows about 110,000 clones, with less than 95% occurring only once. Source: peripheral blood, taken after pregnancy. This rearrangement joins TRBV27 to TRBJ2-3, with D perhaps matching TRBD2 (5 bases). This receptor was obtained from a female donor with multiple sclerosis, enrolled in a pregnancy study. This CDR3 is CASSLGRPGLRADTQYF. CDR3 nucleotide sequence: TGTGCCAGCAGTTTAGGGAGACCGGGCCTGAGGGCAGATACGCAGTATTTT.